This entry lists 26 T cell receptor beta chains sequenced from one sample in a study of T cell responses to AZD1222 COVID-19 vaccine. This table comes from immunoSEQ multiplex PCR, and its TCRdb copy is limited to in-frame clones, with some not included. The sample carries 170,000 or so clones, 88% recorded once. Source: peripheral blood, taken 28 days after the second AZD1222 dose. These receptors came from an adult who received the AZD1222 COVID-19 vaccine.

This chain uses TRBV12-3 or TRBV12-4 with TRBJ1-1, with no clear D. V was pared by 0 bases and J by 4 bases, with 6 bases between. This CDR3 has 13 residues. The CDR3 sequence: CASSLAESTEAFF. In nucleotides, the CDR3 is TGTGCCAGCAGTTTAGCGGAGAGCACTGAAGCTTTCTTT.

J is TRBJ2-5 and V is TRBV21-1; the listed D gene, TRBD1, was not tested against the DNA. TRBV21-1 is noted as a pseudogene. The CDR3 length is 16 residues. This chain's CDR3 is CASSSPGQEAKETQYF. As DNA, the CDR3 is TGTGCCAGCAGCTCCCCGGGACAGGAAGCGAAAGAGACCCAGTACTTC.

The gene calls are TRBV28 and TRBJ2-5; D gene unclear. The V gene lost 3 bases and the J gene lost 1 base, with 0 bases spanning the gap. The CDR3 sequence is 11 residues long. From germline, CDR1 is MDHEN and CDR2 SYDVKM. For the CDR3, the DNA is TGTGCCAGCAGTTTCCAAGAGACCCAGTACTTC. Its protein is CASSFQETQYF. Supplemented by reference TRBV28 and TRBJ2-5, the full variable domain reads DVKVTQSSRYLVKRTGEKVFLECVQDMDHENMFWYRQDPGLGLRLIYFSYDVKMKEKGDIPEGYSVSREKKERFSLILESASTNQTSMYLCASSFQETQYFGPGTRLLVL.

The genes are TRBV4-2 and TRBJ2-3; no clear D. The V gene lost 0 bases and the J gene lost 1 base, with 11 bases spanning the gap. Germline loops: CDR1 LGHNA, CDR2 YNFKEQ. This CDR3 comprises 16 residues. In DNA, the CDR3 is TGTGCCAGCAGCCAAGATCGGGCAGAGGGCACAGATACGCAGTATTTT. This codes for CASSQDRAEGTDTQYF.

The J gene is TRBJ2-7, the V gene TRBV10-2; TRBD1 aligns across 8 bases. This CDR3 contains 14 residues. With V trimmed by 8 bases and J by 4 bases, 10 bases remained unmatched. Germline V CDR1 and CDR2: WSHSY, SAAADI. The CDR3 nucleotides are TGCGCCAGCCTACTCACAGGGGGTAGGTACGAGCAGTACTTC. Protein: CASLLTGGRYEQYF.

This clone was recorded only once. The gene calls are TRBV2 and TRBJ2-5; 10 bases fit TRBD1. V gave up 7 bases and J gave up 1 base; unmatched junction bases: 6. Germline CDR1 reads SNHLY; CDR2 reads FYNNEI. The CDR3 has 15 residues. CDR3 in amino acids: CASTRDRGGQETQYF. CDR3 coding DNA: TGTGCCAGCACACGGGACAGGGGCGGCCAAGAGACCCAGTACTTC. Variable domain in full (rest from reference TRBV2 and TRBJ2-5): EPEVTQTPSHQVTQMGQEVILRCVPISNHLYFYWYRQILGQKVEFLVSFYNNEISEKSEIFDDQFSVERPDGSNFTLKIRSTKLEDSAMYFCASTRDRGGQETQYFGPGTRLLVL.

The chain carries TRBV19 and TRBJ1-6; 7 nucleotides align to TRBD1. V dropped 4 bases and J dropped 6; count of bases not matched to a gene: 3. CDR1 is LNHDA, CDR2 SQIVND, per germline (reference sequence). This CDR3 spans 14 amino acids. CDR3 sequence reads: CASSRDSSNSPLHF. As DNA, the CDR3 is TGTGCCAGTAGTAGGGACAGTTCTAATTCACCCCTCCACTTT.

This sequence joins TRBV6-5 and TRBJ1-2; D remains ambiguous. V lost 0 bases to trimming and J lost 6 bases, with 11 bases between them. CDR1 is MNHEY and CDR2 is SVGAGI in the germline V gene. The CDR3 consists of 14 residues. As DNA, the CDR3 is TGTGCCAGCAGTTACTCGACACAGTTGGATGGCTACACCTTC. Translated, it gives CASSYSTQLDGYTF.

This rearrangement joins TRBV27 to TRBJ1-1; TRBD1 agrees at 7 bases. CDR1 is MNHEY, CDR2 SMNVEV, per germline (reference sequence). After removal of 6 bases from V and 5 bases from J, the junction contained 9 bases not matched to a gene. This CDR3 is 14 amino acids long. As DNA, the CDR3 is TGTGCCAGCAGGATACGACAGGGATCGACTGAAGCTTTCTTT. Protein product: CASRIRQGSTEAFF.

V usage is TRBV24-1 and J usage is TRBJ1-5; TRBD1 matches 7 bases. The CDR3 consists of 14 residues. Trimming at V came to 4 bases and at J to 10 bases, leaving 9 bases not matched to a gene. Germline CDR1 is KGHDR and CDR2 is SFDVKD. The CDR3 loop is CATSDAGTAGPQHF. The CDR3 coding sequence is TGTGCCACCAGTGACGCCGGGACAGCGGGACCCCAGCATTTT.

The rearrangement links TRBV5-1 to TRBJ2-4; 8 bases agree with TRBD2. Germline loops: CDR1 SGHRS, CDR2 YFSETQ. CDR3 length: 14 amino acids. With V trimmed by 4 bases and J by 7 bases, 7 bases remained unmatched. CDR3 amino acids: CASSPQGLENIQYF. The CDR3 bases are TGCGCCAGCAGCCCTCAGGGACTAGAGAACATTCAGTACTTC.

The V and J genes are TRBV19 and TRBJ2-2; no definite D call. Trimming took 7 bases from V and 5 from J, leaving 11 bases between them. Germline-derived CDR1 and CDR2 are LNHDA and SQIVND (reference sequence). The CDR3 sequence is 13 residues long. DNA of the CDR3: TGTGCCAGTACCGTTAGAATAACCGGGGAGCTGTTTTTT. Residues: CASTVRITGELFF.

CDR3 in amino acids: CASGRGTAGNTIYF. The CDR3 DNA reads as TGTGCCAGCGGTAGAGGGACTGCTGGAAACACCATATATTTT. V and J are TRBV6-5 and TRBJ1-3; tentatively, D is TRBD1 (5 bases). From germline, CDR1 is MNHEY and CDR2 SVGAGI. V was cut by 8 bases and J by 2 bases, with 13 bases left in between. The CDR3 contains 14 residues.

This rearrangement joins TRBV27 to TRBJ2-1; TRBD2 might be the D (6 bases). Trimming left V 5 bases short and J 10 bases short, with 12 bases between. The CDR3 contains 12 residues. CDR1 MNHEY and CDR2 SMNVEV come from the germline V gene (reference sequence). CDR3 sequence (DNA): TGTGCCAGCAGTGTTCGACGGGAGGAGCAGTTCTTC. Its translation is CASSVRREEQFF.

In DNA form, the CDR3 reads TGTGCCAGCAGCACTTCGGACGGTAACTATGGCTACACCTTC. Amino acids: CASSTSDGNYGYTF. This chain connects TRBV7-9 to TRBJ1-2, with D unclear. Trimming cost V 5 bases and J 1 base, with 11 bases left between them. The CDR3 has 14 amino acids. Looked up from germline, CDR1 is SEHNR and CDR2 is FQNEAQ (reference sequence).

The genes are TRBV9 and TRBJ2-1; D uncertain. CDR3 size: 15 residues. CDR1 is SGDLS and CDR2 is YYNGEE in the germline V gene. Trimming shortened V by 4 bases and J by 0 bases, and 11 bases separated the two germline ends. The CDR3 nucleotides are TGTGCCAGCAGCCTCCGGGCCATCTCCTACAATGAGCAGTTCTTC. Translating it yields CASSLRAISYNEQFF.

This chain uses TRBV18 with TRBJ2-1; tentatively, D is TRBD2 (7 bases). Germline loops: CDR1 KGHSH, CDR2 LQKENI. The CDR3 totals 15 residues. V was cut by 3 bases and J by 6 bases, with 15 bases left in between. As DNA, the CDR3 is TGTGCCAGCTCACCCGGAAGGGGGGGCATCAATGAGCAGTTCTTC. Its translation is CASSPGRGGINEQFF.

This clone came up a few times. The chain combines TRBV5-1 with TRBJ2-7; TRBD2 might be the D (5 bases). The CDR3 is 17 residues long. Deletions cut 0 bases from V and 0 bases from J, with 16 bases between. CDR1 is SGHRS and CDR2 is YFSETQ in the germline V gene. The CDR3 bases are TGCGCCAGCAGCTTGGCAGTCACGGACTCAAACTCCTACGAGCAGTACTTC. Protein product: CASSLAVTDSNSYEQYF.

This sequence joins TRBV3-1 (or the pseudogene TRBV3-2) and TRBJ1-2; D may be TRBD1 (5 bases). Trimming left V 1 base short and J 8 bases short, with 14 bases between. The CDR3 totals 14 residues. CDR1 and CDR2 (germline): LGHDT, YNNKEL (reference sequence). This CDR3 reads CASSQGTQGGGYTF. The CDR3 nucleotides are TGTGCCAGCAGCCAAGGAACCCAGGGCGGGGGCTACACCTTC.

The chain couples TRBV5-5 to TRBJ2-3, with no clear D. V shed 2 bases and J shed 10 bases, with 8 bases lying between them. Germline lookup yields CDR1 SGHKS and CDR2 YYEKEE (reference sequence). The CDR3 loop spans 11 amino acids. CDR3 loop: CASSFSRAQYF. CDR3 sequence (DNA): TGTGCCAGCAGCTTCAGCAGAGCGCAGTATTTT.

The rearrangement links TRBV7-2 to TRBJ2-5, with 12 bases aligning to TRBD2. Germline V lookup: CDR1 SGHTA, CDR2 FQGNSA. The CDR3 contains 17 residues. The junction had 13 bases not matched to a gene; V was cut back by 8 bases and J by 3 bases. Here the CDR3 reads CASSRGLAGGTKETQYF. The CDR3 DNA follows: TGTGCCAGCTCTCGCGGCCTAGCGGGGGGGACAAAAGAGACCCAGTACTTC. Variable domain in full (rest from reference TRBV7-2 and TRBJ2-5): GAGVSQSPSNKVTEKGKDVELRCDPISGHTALYWYRQSLGQGLEFLIYFQGNSAPDKSGLPSDRFSAERTGGSVSTLTIQRTQQEDSAVYLCASSRGLAGGTKETQYFGPGTRLLVL.

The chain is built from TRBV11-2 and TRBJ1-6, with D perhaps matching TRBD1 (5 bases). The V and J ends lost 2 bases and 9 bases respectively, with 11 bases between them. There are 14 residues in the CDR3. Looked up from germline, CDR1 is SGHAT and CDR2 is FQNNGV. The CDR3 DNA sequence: TGTGCCAGCAGCTTAAGAGGGGAAAGTTCACCCCTCCACTTT. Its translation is CASSLRGESSPLHF.

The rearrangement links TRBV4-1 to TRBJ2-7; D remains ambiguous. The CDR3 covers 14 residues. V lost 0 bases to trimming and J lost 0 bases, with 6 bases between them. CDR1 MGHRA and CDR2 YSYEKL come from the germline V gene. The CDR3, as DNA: TGCGCCAGCAGCCAAGACCCTAGCTCCTACGAGCAGTACTTC. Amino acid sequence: CASSQDPSSYEQYF.

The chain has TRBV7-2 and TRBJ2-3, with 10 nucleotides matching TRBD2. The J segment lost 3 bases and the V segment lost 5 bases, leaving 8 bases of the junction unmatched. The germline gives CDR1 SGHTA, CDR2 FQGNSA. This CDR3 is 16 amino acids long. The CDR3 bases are TGTGCCAGCAGCGCTAATAGCGGGGGGAGGACAGATACGCAGTATTTT. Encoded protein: CASSANSGGRTDTQYF.

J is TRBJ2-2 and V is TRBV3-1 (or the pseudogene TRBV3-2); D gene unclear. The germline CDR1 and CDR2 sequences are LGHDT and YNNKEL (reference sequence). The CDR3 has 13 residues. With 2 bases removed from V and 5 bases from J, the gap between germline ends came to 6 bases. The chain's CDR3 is CASSQIRTGELFF. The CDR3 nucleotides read TGTGCCAGCAGCCAAATTCGGACCGGGGAGCTGTTTTTT.

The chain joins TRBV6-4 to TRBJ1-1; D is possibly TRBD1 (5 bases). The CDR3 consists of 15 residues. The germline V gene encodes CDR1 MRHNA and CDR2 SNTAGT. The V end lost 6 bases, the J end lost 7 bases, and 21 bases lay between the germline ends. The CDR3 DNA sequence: TGTGCCAGCAGACGAAGCGGGCAGGGATTCGGTGAAGCTTTCTTT. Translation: CASRRSGQGFGEAFF.